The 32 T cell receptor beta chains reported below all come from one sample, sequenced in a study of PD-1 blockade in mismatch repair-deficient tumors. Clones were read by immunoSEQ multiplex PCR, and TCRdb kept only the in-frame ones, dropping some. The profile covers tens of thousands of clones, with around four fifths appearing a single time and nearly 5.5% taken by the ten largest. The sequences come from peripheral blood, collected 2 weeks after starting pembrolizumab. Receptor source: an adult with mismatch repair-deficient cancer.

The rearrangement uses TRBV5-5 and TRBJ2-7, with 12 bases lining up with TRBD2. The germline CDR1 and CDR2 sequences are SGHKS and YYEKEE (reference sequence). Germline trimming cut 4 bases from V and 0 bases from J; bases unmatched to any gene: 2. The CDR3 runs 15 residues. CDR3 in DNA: TGTGCCAGCAGCGAGACTAGCGGGAGCTCCTACGAGCAGTACTTC. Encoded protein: CASSETSGSSYEQYF.

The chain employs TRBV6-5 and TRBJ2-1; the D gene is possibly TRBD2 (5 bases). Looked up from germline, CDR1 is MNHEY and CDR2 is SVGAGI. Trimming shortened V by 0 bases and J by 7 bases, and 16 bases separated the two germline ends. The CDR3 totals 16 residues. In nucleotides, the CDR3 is TGTGCCAGCAGTTACTCAACCCCCGAGAGGGCTAATGAGCAGTTCTTC. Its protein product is CASSYSTPERANEQFF.

The CDR3 nucleotides read TGTGCCAGCAGCCCGGCGGAAAGGGAGGAGACCCAGTACTTC. It codes for CASSPAEREETQYF. The chain carries TRBV7-2 and TRBJ2-5; weak D call: TRBD2 (5 bases). Germline V gene sequence: CDR1 SGHTA, CDR2 FQGNSA. The V end was cut by 5 bases, the J end by 5 bases, with 15 bases between. This CDR3 has 14 residues.

The chain's CDR3 is CASSVSGSETQYF. CDR3 DNA sequence: TGTGCCAGCAGCGTTAGCGGGAGCGAGACCCAGTACTTC. This chain uses TRBV9 with TRBJ2-5, with 9 bases lining up with TRBD2. Unmatched junction bases numbered 1, after V lost 2 bases and J lost 5 bases. This CDR3 is 13 amino acids long. The germline CDR1 and CDR2 sequences are SGDLS and YYNGEE.

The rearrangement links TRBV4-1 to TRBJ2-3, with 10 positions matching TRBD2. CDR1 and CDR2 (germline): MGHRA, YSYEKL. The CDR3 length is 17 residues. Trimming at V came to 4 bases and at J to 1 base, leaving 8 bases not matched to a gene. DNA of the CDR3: TGCGCCAGCAGCCGTCGACTAGCGGGTGGAGGCACAGATACGCAGTATTTT. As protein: CASSRRLAGGGTDTQYF.

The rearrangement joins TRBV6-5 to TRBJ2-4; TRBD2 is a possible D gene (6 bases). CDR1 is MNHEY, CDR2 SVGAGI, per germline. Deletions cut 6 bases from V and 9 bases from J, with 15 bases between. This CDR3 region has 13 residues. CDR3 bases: TGTGCCAGCAGGGAGGGAGAAAGCGGCATTCAGTACTTC. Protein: CASREGESGIQYF.

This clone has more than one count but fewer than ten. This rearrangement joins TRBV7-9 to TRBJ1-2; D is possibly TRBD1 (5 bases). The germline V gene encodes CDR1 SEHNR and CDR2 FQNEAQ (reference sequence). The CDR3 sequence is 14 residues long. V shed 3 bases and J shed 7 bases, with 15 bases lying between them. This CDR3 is CASSFRDLRAGYTF. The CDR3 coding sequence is TGTGCCAGCAGCTTCCGGGACCTACGGGCTGGCTACACCTTC.

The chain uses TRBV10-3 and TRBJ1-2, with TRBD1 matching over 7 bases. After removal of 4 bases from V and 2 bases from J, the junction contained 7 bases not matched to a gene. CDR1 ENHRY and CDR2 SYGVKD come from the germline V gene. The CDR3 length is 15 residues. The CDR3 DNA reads TGTGCCATCAGTGCCAACCTCAGGGGGAACTATGGCTACACCTTC. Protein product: CAISANLRGNYGYTF.

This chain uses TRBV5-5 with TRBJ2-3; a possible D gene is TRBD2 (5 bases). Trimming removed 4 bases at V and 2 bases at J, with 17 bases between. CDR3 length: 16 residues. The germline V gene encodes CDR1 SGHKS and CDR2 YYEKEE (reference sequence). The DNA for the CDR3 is TGTGCCAGCAGCCCTGGAGCGGCCCCGTTCACAGATACGCAGTATTTT. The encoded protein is CASSPGAAPFTDTQYF.

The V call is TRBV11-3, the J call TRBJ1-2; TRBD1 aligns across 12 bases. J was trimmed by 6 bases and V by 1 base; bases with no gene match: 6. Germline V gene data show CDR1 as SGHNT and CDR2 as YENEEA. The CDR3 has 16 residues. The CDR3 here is CASSLALGQGANGYTF. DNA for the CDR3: TGTGCCAGCAGCTTAGCCCTGGGACAGGGGGCGAATGGCTACACCTTC.

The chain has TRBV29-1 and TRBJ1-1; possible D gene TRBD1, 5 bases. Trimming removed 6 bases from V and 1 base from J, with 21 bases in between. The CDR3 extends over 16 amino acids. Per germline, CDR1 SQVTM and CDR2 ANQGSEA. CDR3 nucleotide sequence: TGCAGCGTCCACAGAAGGGGAGGGACGGCGAACACTGAAGCTTTCTTT. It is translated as CSVHRRGGTANTEAFF.

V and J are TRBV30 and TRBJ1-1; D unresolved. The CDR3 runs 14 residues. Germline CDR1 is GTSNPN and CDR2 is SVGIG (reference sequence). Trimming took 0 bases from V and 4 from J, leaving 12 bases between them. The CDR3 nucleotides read TGTGCCTGGAGTGTCAAAAGAGTGAGCACTGAAGCTTTCTTT. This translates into CAWSVKRVSTEAFF.

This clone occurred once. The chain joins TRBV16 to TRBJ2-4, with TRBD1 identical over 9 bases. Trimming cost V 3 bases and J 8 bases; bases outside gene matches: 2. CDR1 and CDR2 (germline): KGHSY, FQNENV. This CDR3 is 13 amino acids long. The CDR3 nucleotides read TGTGCCAGCAGCCAGGGACAGGGCCACATTCAGTACTTC. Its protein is CASSQGQGHIQYF.

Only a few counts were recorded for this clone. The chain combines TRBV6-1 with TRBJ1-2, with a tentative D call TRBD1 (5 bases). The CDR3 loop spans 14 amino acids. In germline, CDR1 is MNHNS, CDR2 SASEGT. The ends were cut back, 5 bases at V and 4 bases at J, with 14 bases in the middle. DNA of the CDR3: TGTGCCAGCAGTTGGGGGGGAGCCGGCTATGGCTACACCTTC. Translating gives CASSWGGAGYGYTF.

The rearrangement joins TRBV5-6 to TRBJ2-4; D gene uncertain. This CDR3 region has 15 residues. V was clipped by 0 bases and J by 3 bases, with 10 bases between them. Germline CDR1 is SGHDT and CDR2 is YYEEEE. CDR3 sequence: CASSLGPFGKNIQYF. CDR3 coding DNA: TGTGCCAGCAGCTTGGGTCCTTTTGGCAAAAACATTCAGTACTTC.

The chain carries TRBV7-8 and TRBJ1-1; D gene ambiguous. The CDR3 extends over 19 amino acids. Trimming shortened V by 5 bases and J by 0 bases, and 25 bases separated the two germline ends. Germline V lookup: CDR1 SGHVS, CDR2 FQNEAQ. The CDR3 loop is CASSVVWSFRSVMNTEAFF. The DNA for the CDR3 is TGTGCCAGCAGCGTGGTGTGGTCGTTCAGGAGCGTTATGAACACTGAAGCTTTCTTT. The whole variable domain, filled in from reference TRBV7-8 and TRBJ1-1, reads GAGVSQSPRYKVAKRGQDVALRCDPISGHVSLFWYQQALGQGPEFLTYFQNEAQLDKSGLPSDRFFAERPEGSVSTLKIQRTQQEDSAVYLCASSVVWSFRSVMNTEAFFGQGTRLTVV.

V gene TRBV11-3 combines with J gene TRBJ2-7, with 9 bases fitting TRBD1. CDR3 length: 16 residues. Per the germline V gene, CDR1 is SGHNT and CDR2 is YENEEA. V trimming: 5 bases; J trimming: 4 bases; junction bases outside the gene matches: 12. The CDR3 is CASSVVVTGGTYEQYF. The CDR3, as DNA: TGTGCCAGCAGCGTCGTTGTGACAGGGGGGACGTACGAGCAGTACTTC.

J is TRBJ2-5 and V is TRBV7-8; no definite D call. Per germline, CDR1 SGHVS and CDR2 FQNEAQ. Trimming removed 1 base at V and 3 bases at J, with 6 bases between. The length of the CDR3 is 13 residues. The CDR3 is CASSLGRKETQYF. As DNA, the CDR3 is TGTGCCAGCAGCTTAGGTAGAAAAGAGACCCAGTACTTC.

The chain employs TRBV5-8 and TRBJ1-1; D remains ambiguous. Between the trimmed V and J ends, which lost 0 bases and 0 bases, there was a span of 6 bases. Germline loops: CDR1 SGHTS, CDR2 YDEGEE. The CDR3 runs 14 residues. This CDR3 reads CASSLVGMNTEAFF. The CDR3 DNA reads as TGTGCCAGCAGCTTGGTAGGAATGAACACTGAAGCTTTCTTT.

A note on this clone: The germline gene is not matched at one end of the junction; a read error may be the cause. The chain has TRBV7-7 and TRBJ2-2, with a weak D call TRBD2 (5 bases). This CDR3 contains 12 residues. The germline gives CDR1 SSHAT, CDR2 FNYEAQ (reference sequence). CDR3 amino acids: CASSMDSGELFF. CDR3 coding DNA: TGTGCTAGCAGCATGGACTCCGGGGAGCTGTTTTTT.

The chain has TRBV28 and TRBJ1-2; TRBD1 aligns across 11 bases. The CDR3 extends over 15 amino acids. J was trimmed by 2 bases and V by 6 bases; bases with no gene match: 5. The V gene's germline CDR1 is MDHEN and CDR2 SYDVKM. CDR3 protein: CASRGTGGNNYGYTF. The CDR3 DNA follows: TGTGCCAGCAGAGGGACAGGGGGAAACAACTATGGCTACACCTTC.

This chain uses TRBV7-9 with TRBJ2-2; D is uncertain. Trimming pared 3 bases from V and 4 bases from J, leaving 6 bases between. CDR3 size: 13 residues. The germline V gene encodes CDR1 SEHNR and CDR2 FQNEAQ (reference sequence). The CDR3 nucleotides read TGTGCCAGCAGCTTGGATCGCACCGGGGAGCTGTTTTTT. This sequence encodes CASSLDRTGELFF.

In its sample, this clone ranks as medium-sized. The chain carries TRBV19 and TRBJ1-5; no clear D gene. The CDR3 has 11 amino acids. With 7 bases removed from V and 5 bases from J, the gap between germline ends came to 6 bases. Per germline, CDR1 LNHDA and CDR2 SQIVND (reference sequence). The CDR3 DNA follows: TGTGCCAGTAAACTCTATCAGCCCCAGCATTTT. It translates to CASKLYQPQHF.

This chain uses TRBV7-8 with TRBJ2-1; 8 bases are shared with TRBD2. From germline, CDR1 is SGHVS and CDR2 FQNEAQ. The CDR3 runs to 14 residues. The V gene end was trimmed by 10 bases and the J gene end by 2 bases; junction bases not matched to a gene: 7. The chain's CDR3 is CATMSGSPYNEQFF. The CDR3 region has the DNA TGTGCCACTATGAGCGGGAGTCCCTACAATGAGCAGTTCTTC.

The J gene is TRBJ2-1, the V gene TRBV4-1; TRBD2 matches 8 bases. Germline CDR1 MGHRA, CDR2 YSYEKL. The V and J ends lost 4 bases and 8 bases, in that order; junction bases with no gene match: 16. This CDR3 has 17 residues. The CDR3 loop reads CASSPFPSGSFQDEQFF. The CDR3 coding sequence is TGCGCCAGCAGCCCCTTTCCTAGCGGGTCTTTCCAAGATGAGCAGTTCTTC.

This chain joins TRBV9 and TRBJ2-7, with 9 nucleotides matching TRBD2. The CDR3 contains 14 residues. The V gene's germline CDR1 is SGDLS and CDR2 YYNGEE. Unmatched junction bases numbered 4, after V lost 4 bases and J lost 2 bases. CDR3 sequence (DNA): TGTGCCAGCAGCATCGGCGGGAGGGCCTACGAGCAGTACTTC. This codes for CASSIGGRAYEQYF.

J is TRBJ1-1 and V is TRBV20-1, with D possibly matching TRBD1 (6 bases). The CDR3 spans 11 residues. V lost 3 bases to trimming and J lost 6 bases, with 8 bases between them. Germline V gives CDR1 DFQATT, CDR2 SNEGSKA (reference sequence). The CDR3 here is CSARTGSEAFF. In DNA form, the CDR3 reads TGCAGTGCTAGGACAGGCTCTGAAGCTTTCTTT.

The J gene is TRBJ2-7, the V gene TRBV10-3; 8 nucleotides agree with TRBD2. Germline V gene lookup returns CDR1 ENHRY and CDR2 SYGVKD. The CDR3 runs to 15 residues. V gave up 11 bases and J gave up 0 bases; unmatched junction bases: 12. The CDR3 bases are TGTGCCTCCAAGCGGGAGCGGTCGAGCTCCTACGAGCAGTACTTC. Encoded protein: CASKRERSSSYEQYF.

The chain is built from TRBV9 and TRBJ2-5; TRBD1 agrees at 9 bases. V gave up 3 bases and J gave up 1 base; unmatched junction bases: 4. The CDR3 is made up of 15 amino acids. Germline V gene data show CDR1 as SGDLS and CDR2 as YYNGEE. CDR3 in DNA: TGTGCCAGCAGCGCCCAGGACAGGGGCCAAGAGACCCAGTACTTC. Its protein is CASSAQDRGQETQYF. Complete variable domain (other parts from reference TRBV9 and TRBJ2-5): DSGVTQTPKHLITATGQRVTLRCSPRSGDLSVYWYQQSLDQGLQFLIQYYNGEERAKGNILERFSAQQFPDLHSELNLSSLELGDSALYFCASSAQDRGQETQYFGPGTRLLVL.

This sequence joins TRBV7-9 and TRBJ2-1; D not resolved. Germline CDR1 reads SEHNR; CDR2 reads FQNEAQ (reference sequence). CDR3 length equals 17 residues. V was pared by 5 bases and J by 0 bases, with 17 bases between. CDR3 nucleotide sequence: TGTGCCAGCAGCCCTCGGACGGCCCAGAGCTCCTACAATGAGCAGTTCTTC. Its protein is CASSPRTAQSSYNEQFF. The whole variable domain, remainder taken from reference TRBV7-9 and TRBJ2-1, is DTGVSQNPRHKITKRGQNVTFRCDPISEHNRLYWYRQTLGQGPEFLTYFQNEAQLEKSRLLSDRFSAERPKGSFSTLEIQRTEQGDSAMYLCASSPRTAQSSYNEQFFGPGTRLTVL.

CDR3 bases: TGCAGTGCTAGAGAACGAGAGACCCAGTACTTC. This encodes CSARERETQYF. The V gene is TRBV20-1, the J gene TRBJ2-5; D call uncertain. In germline, CDR1 is DFQATT, CDR2 SNEGSKA (reference sequence). The CDR3 extends over 11 amino acids. The V end lost 0 bases, the J end lost 4 bases, and 3 bases lay between the germline ends.

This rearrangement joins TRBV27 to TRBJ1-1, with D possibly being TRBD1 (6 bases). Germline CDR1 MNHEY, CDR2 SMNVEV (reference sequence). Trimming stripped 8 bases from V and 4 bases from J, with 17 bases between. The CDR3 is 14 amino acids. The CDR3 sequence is CASAYGTGFTEAFF. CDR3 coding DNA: TGTGCCAGCGCTTATGGAACAGGGTTCACTGAAGCTTTCTTT.